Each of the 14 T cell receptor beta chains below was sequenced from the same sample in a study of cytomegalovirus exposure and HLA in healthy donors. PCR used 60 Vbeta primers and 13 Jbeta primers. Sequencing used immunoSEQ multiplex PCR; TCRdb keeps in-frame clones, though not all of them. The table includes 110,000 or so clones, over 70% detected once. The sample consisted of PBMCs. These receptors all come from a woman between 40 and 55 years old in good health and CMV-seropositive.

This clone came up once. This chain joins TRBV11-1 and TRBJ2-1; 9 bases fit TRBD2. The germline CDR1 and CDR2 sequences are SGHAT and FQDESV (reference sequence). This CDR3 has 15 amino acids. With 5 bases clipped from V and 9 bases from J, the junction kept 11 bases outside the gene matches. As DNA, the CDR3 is TGTGCCAGCAGCCCGGTGGGGCTAGCGGGATTTGAGCAGTTCTTC. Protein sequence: CASSPVGLAGFEQFF.

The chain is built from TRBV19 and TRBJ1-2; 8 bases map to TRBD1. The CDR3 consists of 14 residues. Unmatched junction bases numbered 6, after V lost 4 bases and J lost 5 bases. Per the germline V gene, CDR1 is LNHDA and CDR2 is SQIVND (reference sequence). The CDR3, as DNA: TGTGCCAGTAGTAGGATCACAGGGGGGTATGGCTACACCTTC. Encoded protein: CASSRITGGYGYTF.

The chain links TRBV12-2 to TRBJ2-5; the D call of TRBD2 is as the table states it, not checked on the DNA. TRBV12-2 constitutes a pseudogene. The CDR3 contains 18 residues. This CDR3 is CASPELTYGLAEQETQYF. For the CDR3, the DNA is TGTGCAAGTCCCGAACTGACTTACGGACTAGCGGAGCAAGAGACCCAGTACTTC.

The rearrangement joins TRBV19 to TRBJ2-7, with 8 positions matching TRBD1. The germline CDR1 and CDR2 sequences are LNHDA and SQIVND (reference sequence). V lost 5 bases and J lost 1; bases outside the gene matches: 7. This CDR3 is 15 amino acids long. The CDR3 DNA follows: TGTGCCAGTAGTCCCCGGACAGGGTATTCCTACGAGCAGTACTTC. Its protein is CASSPRTGYSYEQYF.

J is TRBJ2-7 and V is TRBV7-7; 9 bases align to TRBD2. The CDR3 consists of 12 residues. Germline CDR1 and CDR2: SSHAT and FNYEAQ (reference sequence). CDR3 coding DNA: TGTGCTAGCTGGCGGGAGGGCTACGAGCAGTACTTC. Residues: CASWREGYEQYF.

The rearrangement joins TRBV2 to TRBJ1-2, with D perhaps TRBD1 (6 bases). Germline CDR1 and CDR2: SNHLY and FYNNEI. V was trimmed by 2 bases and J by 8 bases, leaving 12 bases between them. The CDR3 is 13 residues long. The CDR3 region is CASSEQDSRGYTF. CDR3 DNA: TGTGCCAGCAGTGAACAGGACAGTCGCGGCTACACCTTC.

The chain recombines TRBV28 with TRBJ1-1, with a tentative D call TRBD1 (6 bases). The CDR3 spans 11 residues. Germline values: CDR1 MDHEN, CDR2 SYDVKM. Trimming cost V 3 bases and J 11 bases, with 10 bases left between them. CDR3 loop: CASSFLGAAFF. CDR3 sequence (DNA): TGTGCCAGCAGTTTTTTGGGGGCGGCTTTCTTT. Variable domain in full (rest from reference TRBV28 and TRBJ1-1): DVKVTQSSRYLVKRTGEKVFLECVQDMDHENMFWYRQDPGLGLRLIYFSYDVKMKEKGDIPEGYSVSREKKERFSLILESASTNQTSMYLCASSFLGAAFFGQGTRLTVV.

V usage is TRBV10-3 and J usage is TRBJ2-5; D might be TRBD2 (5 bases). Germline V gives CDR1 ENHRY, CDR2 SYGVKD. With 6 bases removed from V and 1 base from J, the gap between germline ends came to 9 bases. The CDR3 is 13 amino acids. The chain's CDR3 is CAIRDSFQETQYF. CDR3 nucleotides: TGTGCCATCAGGGACTCGTTCCAAGAGACCCAGTACTTC.

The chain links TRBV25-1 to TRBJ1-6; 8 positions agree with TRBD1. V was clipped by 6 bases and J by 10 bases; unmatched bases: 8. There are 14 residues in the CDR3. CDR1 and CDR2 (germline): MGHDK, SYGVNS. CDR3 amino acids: CASSRTGMRSPLHF. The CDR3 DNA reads TGTGCCAGCAGCCGGACAGGGATGAGATCACCCCTCCACTTT.

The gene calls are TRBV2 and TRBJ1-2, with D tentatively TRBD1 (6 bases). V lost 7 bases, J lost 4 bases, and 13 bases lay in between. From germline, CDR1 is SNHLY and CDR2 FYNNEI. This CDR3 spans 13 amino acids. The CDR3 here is CASIGTRLYGYTF. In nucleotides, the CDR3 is TGTGCCAGCATCGGGACAAGGCTCTATGGCTACACCTTC.

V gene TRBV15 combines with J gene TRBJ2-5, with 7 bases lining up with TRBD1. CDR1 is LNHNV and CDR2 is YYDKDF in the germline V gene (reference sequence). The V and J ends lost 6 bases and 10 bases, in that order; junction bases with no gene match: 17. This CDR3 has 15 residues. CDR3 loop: CATSEKGGPKRDQYF. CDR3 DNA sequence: TGTGCCACCAGTGAGAAAGGGGGCCCTAAAAGGGACCAGTACTTC.

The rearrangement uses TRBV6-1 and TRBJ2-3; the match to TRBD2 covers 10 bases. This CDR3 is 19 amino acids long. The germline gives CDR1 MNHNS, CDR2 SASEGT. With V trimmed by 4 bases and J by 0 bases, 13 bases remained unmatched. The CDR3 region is CASSVIRPSGRQSTDTQYF. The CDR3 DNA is TGTGCCAGCAGTGTTATCCGCCCTAGCGGGAGACAAAGCACAGATACGCAGTATTTT.

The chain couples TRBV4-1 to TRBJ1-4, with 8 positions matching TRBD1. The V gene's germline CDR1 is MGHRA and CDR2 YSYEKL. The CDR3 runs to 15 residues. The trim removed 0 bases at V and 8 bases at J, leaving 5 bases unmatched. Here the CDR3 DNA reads TGCGCCAGCAGCCAAGATCTAGACAGGGGAGAAAAACTGTTTTTT. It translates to CASSQDLDRGEKLFF.

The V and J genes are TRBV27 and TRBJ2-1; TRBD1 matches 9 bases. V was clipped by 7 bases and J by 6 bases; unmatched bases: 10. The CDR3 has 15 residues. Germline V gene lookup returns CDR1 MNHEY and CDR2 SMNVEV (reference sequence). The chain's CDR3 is CASTGRGQGGNEQFF. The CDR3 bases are TGTGCCAGCACTGGACGGGGACAGGGCGGCAATGAGCAGTTCTTC.